Below, 28 T cell receptor beta chains from the same sample are listed, as sequenced in a study of cytomegalovirus exposure and HLA in healthy donors. The PCR had 60 Vbeta and 13 Jbeta primers. Sequenced by immunoSEQ multiplex PCR; TCRdb stores in-frame clones only, minus some. Seen here are about 63,000 clones, 75% observed once, and the top ten hold under 30%. Sequenced: PBMCs. These receptors came from a middle-aged woman in good health and CMV-seropositive.

This clone was detected only once. This rearrangement joins TRBV29-1 to TRBJ1-5, with D maybe TRBD1 (5 bases). V dropped 2 bases and J dropped 5 bases, with 10 bases sitting between them. Germline V CDR1 and CDR2: SQVTM, ANQGSEA. This CDR3 spans 13 amino acids. The CDR3 bases are TGCAGCGTTGAAATTCAGGGTGATCAGCCCCAGCATTTT. The encoded protein is CSVEIQGDQPQHF.

V usage is TRBV27 and J usage is TRBJ1-1; possibly TRBD1 for D (5 bases). This CDR3 is built from 16 residues. Trimming took off 4 bases at V and 0 bases at J, with 15 bases between the two ends. Germline lookup yields CDR1 MNHEY and CDR2 SMNVEV (reference sequence). Here the CDR3 DNA reads TGTGCCAGCAGTTCATTCCAGGGAAGGATGAACACTGAAGCTTTCTTT. The encoded protein is CASSSFQGRMNTEAFF.

The chain combines TRBV5-6 with TRBJ1-1; D gene uncertain. V was clipped by 2 bases and J by 4 bases, with 12 bases between them. The CDR3 consists of 14 residues. CDR1 is SGHDT, CDR2 YYEEEE, per germline. Here the CDR3 reads CASSLPGVTTEAFF. The DNA of the CDR3 is TGTGCCAGCAGCTTACCAGGCGTCACCACTGAAGCTTTCTTT.

This clone appeared once. The gene calls are TRBV5-4 and TRBJ2-1, with unresolved D. V lost 4 bases and J lost 5, with 4 bases in between. CDR3 length: 11 residues. Germline CDR1 reads SGHNT; CDR2 reads YYREEE (reference sequence). The CDR3 region is CASSQNNEQFF. The CDR3 nucleotides read TGTGCCAGCAGCCAAAACAATGAGCAGTTCTTC.

The CDR3 reads CASSSLGANVLTF. Here the CDR3 DNA reads TGTGCCAGCAGTTCCCTAGGGGCCAACGTCCTGACTTTC. V gene TRBV27 combines with J gene TRBJ2-6; D uncertain. V dropped 4 bases and J dropped 4 bases, with 5 bases sitting between them. Germline values: CDR1 MNHEY, CDR2 SMNVEV (reference sequence). The CDR3 runs to 13 residues.

The V call is TRBV5-1, the J call TRBJ1-5, with 9 bases fitting TRBD1. Losses at the gene ends were 4 bases for V and 2 bases for J; bases not matched to a gene: 10. Germline V CDR1 and CDR2: SGHRS, YFSETQ. The CDR3 spans 17 residues. In nucleotides, the CDR3 is TGCGCCAGCAGCCCGGGACAGGGAGTCGGGGGCAATCAGCCCCAGCATTTT. This codes for CASSPGQGVGGNQPQHF.

This clone was seen a single time. The chain combines TRBV21-1 with TRBJ1-1; TRBD1 is taken as the D call from the table, unchecked against the DNA. TRBV21-1 is listed as a pseudogene. This CDR3 is built from 19 residues. CDR3 in amino acids: CASSKAVRRDRGPVYEAFF. CDR3 DNA: TGTGCCAGCAGCAAAGCGGTCCGTCGGGACAGGGGACCGGTCTATGAAGCTTTCTTT.

The chain employs TRBV7-2 and TRBJ1-4; 7 bases are a match to TRBD1. CDR3 length: 14 amino acids. Per the germline V gene, CDR1 is SGHTA and CDR2 is FQGNSA. Trimming at V came to 3 bases and at J to 8 bases, leaving 6 bases not matched to a gene. CDR3 nucleotide sequence: TGTGCCAGCAGCTTTGGGACAGCACAAGAAAAACTGTTTTTT. It is translated as CASSFGTAQEKLFF.

The chain couples TRBV9 to TRBJ1-2; D possibly corresponds to TRBD1 (6 bases). The germline V gene has CDR1 SGDLS and CDR2 YYNGEE. Trimming took off 1 base at V and 8 bases at J, with 15 bases between the two ends. This CDR3 has 14 residues. The CDR3 protein is CASSVIGTLTGYTF. The CDR3 DNA is TGTGCCAGCAGCGTAATAGGGACATTAACGGGCTACACCTTC.

The chain couples TRBV6-5 to TRBJ2-7, with 9 bases that match TRBD1. Germline values: CDR1 MNHEY, CDR2 SVGAGI. V trimming: 6 bases; J trimming: 2 bases; junction bases outside the gene matches: 5. The CDR3 is 14 residues long. The CDR3 DNA reads TGTGCCAGCAGGGCGACAGGGGGAACCTACGAGCAGTACTTC. Protein sequence: CASRATGGTYEQYF.

As regards this clone: At one boundary the junction diverges from the germline segment, which might be a read error. Other nucleotide sequences in the sample specify the same CDR3. The chain employs TRBV5-4 and TRBJ1-1, with 7 bases matching TRBD1. The CDR3 consists of 14 residues. CDR1 is SGHNT and CDR2 is YYREEE in the germline V gene (reference sequence). The CDR3 bases are TGTGCCAGCAGCTTGGCAGGGGGGAACACTGAAGCCTTCTTT. Protein: CASSLAGGNTEAFF.

The rearrangement joins TRBV9 to TRBJ1-2; weak D call: TRBD1 (5 bases). CDR1 is SGDLS and CDR2 is YYNGEE in the germline V gene. V was cut by 3 bases and J by 8 bases, with 29 bases left in between. The CDR3 is 18 residues long. The CDR3 nucleotides read TGTGCCAGCAGCGCCCCAAAGGAGACTTACAAAGGGGTTGAGGGCTACACCTTC. Translating it yields CASSAPKETYKGVEGYTF.

This rearrangement joins TRBV14 to TRBJ2-7, with a weak D call TRBD1 (5 bases). Trimming took off 4 bases at V and 0 bases at J, with 16 bases between the two ends. Germline V gene lookup returns CDR1 SGHDN and CDR2 FVKESK. This CDR3 spans 16 amino acids. Here the CDR3 reads CASSPRDSPSSYEQYF. In DNA form, the CDR3 reads TGTGCCAGCAGCCCCCGAGACAGCCCGAGCTCCTACGAGCAGTACTTC.

The chain links TRBV21-1 to TRBJ1-2; TRBD1 is the table's D call, not checked against the DNA. TRBV21-1 is noted as a pseudogene. The CDR3 loop spans 16 amino acids. The CDR3 spells CASSNPQGQANYGYTF. CDR3 nucleotides: TGTGCCAGCAGCAACCCACAGGGTCAAGCTAACTATGGCTACACCTTC.

The rearrangement joins TRBV7-2 to TRBJ1-3, with D possibly being TRBD1 (6 bases). CDR3 length: 15 residues. V was cut by 5 bases and J by 0 bases, with 11 bases left in between. The germline V gene encodes CDR1 SGHTA and CDR2 FQGNSA. The CDR3 spells CASSPGVLSGNTIYF. The CDR3 nucleotides read TGTGCCAGCAGCCCAGGGGTCCTCTCTGGAAACACCATATATTTT.

This chain connects TRBV2 to TRBJ1-2; 8 bases are shared with TRBD1. Germline V lookup: CDR1 SNHLY, CDR2 FYNNEI. With V trimmed by 2 bases and J by 4 bases, 6 bases remained unmatched. The CDR3 covers 15 residues. The CDR3 DNA is TGTGCCAGCAGTGAACCGGACAGGGAGGTCTATGGCTACACCTTC. This encodes CASSEPDREVYGYTF.

The chain couples TRBV5-6 to TRBJ1-5; D uncertain. V was shortened by 4 bases and J by 0 bases, with 2 bases between the two germline ends. The CDR3 extends over 12 amino acids. CDR1 and CDR2 (germline): SGHDT, YYEEEE. CDR3 amino acids: CASSLSNQPQHF. In nucleotides, the CDR3 is TGTGCCAGCAGCCTTAGCAATCAGCCCCAGCATTTT.

CDR3 sequence reads: CAWSIAGSSYNSPLHF. The CDR3 DNA sequence: TGTGCCTGGAGCATAGCGGGCAGCTCCTATAATTCACCCCTCCACTTT. V usage is TRBV30 and J usage is TRBJ1-6, with D uncertain. V was clipped by 3 bases and J by 0 bases, with 12 bases between them. The CDR3 consists of 16 residues. Germline lookup yields CDR1 GTSNPN and CDR2 SVGIG (reference sequence).

CDR3 DNA sequence: TGTGCCAGCAGCTTAGGGGGTACAGGGTACCAAGATGGCTACACCTTC. Its protein product is CASSLGGTGYQDGYTF. The rearrangement links TRBV7-9 to TRBJ1-2; weak D call: TRBD1 (6 bases). The CDR3 has 16 amino acids. V was clipped by 1 base and J by 6 bases, with 18 bases between them. Germline values: CDR1 SEHNR, CDR2 FQNEAQ (reference sequence).

The J gene is TRBJ2-5, the V gene TRBV5-1; D might be TRBD1 (6 bases). Germline V gene sequence: CDR1 SGHRS, CDR2 YFSETQ. The CDR3 is made up of 14 amino acids. V lost 0 bases and J lost 5, with 11 bases in between. Here the CDR3 DNA reads TGCGCCAGCAGCTTGGGACAGGTTGGGGAGACCCAGTACTTC. Residues: CASSLGQVGETQYF.

The CDR3 bases are TGTGCCAGTAGTATTCGGCATCAGGGGATGGTGCAGTACTTC. It codes for CASSIRHQGMVQYF. This chain joins TRBV19 and TRBJ2-7, with TRBD1 as a possible D gene (6 bases). V lost 3 bases and J lost 9, with 18 bases in between. Germline V gene sequence: CDR1 LNHDA, CDR2 SQIVND (reference sequence). The CDR3 loop spans 14 amino acids.

Concerning this clone itself: The identical CDR3 is also encoded by other nucleotide sequences in the sample. This chain connects TRBV4-3 to TRBJ1-2, with 9 nucleotides matching TRBD1. V shed 0 bases and J 8 bases; nucleotides not matched to a gene: 7. There are 15 residues in the CDR3. Germline-derived CDR1 and CDR2 are LGHNA and YSLEER. In DNA, the CDR3 is TGCGCCAGCAGCCAAGATTTGGGACAGGGACGAGGCTACACCTTC. This encodes CASSQDLGQGRGYTF.

The chain employs TRBV7-9 and TRBJ2-7; tentatively, D is TRBD1 (6 bases). Trimming took off 5 bases at V and 0 bases at J, with 11 bases between the two ends. The CDR3 runs to 14 residues. From germline, CDR1 is SEHNR and CDR2 FQNEAQ (reference sequence). CDR3 sequence (DNA): TGTGCCAGCAGCCTACAGGGAGACTCCTACGAGCAGTACTTC. It yields the protein CASSLQGDSYEQYF.

This sequence joins TRBV29-1 and TRBJ2-3; TRBD1 is a possible D gene (5 bases). The germline CDR1 and CDR2 sequences are SQVTM and ANQGSEA. V lost 3 bases and J lost 2, with 15 bases in between. There are 15 residues in the CDR3. CDR3 sequence: CSVDRRARVTDTQYF. The CDR3 DNA reads TGCAGCGTTGATCGCAGGGCCCGGGTCACAGATACGCAGTATTTT.

This clone was detected once. One end of the junction is discordant with germline, which a read error may explain. The genes are TRBV5-1 and TRBJ1-3; D is unclear. CDR1 SGHRS and CDR2 YFSETQ come from the germline V gene. The CDR3 length is 14 residues. CDR3 amino acids: CASSLAEPGDTIYF. CDR3 DNA: TGCGCCAGCAGCTTGGCCGAACCTGGAGACACCATATATTTT. The whole variable domain, filled in from reference TRBV5-1 and TRBJ1-3, reads KAGVTQTPRYLIKTRGQQVTLSCSPISGHRSVSWYQQTPGQGLQFLFEYFSETQRNKGNFPGRFSGRQFSNSRSEMNVSTLELGDSALYLCASSLAEPGDTIYFGEGSWLTVV.

As to this clone: Other DNA sequences within the sample encode an identical CDR3. The chain joins TRBV29-1 to TRBJ1-2, with D uncertain. Germline V gives CDR1 SQVTM, CDR2 ANQGSEA. The V and J ends lost 2 bases and 4 bases respectively, with 5 bases between them. The CDR3 extends over 11 amino acids. CDR3 protein: CSVETGYGYTF. CDR3 in DNA: TGCAGCGTTGAAACCGGCTATGGCTACACCTTC.

V and J are TRBV2 and TRBJ2-7; D remains unclear. The CDR3 totals 13 residues. CDR1 and CDR2 from the germline V gene are SNHLY and FYNNEI. Trimming removed 4 bases at V and 4 bases at J, with 11 bases between. The CDR3 nucleotides are TGTGCCAGCAGTGTAAGCCGATCTTACGAGCAGTACTTC. This encodes CASSVSRSYEQYF.

The rearrangement links TRBV5-1 to TRBJ2-2, with D maybe TRBD1 (6 bases). CDR1 is SGHRS, CDR2 YFSETQ, per germline. The CDR3 has 15 amino acids. V was cut by 5 bases and J by 6 bases, with 17 bases left in between. The CDR3 protein is CASRLFSTGSGELFF. CDR3 coding DNA: TGCGCCAGCAGGTTGTTCTCTACAGGGTCCGGGGAGCTGTTTTTT. The full variable domain, rest sourced from reference TRBV5-1 and TRBJ2-2, is KAGVTQTPRYLIKTRGQQVTLSCSPISGHRSVSWYQQTPGQGLQFLFEYFSETQRNKGNFPGRFSGRQFSNSRSEMNVSTLELGDSALYLCASRLFSTGSGELFFGEGSRLTVL.